This TCR beta chain came from a study of graft-versus-host responses after intestinal transplantation. About the study: Every one of the recipients received anti-thymocyte globulin induction and afterwards took tacrolimus and steroids for about 3 years.

CDR3 length equals 12 residues. Trimming removed 5 bases at V and 8 bases at J, with 12 bases between. Germline V lookup: CDR1 SGHAT, CDR2 FQDESV (reference sequence). Sequencing used immunoSEQ multiplex PCR; TCRdb keeps in-frame clones, though not all of them. The sample records over 100,000 clones, 87% being singletons. A word on this clone: The target antigen is unknown.

The source is a human donor who received an intestinal transplant. The sample consisted of unstimulated CD4+ T cells sorted from spleen or lymph node cells, taken before intestinal transplant. The chain uses TRBV11-1 and TRBJ1-2; perhaps TRBD1 as D (5 bases). CDR3 in amino acids: CASSPGGFGYTF. The CDR3 nucleotides read TGTGCCAGCAGCCCGGGGGGGTTCGGCTACACCTTC.